Following are 2 T cell receptor beta chains from one sample sequenced in a study of blood T cell repertoires in COVID-19. Libraries were prepared by immunoSEQ multiplex PCR; TCRdb keeps only in-frame clonotypes and omits some of them. Of tens of thousands of clones listed, roughly 80% are singletons. Input material: peripheral blood. These receptors were collected from a woman at least 80 years old with active or convalescent COVID-19.

This sequence joins TRBV7-9 and TRBJ2-5; perhaps TRBD2 as D (5 bases). CDR3 size: 17 residues. From germline, CDR1 is SEHNR and CDR2 FQNEAQ (reference sequence). Trimming took off 4 bases at V and 5 bases at J, with 23 bases between the two ends. The CDR3 region has the DNA TGTGCCAGCAGCTCCGCGGTCGGGGTGTATGTAGTTGAGACCCAGTACTTC. Translating gives CASSSAVGVYVVETQYF. The full variable domain, in which reference TRBV7-9 and TRBJ2-5 provide the parts outside the CDR3, is DTGVSQNPRHKITKRGQNVTFRCDPISEHNRLYWYRQTLGQGPEFLTYFQNEAQLEKSRLLSDRFSAERPKGSFSTLEIQRTEQGDSAMYLCASSSAVGVYVVETQYFGPGTRLLVL.

The chain is built from TRBV5-6 and TRBJ1-2; D unresolved. Per the germline V gene, CDR1 is SGHDT and CDR2 is YYEEEE. This CDR3 region has 14 residues. The V end lost 2 bases, the J end lost 5 bases, and 13 bases lay between the germline ends. The CDR3 protein is CASSLGSSRYGYTF. Written as DNA, the CDR3 is TGTGCCAGCAGCTTAGGGAGCTCCCGTTATGGCTACACCTTC.